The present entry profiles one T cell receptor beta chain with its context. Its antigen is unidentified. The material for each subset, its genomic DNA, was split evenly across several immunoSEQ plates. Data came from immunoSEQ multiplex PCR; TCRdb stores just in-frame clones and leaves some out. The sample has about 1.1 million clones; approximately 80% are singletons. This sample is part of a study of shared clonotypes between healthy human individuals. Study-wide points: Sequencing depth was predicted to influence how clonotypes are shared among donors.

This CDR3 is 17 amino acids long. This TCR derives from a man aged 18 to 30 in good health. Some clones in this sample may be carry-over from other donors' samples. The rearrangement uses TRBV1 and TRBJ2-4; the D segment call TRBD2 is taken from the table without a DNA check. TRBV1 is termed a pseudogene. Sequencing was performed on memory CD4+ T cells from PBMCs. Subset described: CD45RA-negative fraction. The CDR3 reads CTSTTTRTKEAKNIQYF. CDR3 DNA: TGCACCAGCACAACCACCCGGACTAAGGAGGCCAAAAACATTCAGTACTTC.